This TCR beta chain was sequenced during a study of shared clonotypes between healthy human individuals. Study information: Donor ages ranged 18 to 49 years: a couple of women, a few men. Overall study results and limits: It was the non-shared clonotypes that had lower generation probabilities than clonotypes shared by all four donors.

Running of the assay took place at deep level. Only in-frame clones appear in the TCRdb table, and some are missing; sequencing was by immunoSEQ multiplex PCR. This table holds over a million clones, around 98.5% found once. V shed 0 bases and J shed 6 bases, with 9 bases lying between them. Germline lookup yields CDR1 SGHVS and CDR2 FQNEAQ. CDR3 length: 14 amino acids. Concerning this clone itself: The antigen remains undetermined.

V usage is TRBV7-8 and J usage is TRBJ2-1; D may correspond to TRBD1 or TRBD2 (5 bases each). The sequencing input was naive CD4+ T cells sorted from blood. Documented subset: CD45RA+ positively selected. This TCR was recovered from a man aged 25-45 years in good health. Here the CDR3 reads CASSLAIGGNEQFF. CDR3 nucleotides: TGTGCCAGCAGCTTAGCCATTGGGGGCAATGAGCAGTTCTTC.